A single sample gave rise to the 24 T cell receptor beta chains below, sequenced in a study of blood T cells in healthy people across ages (dated by TCRdb to the mid-2010s). To prepare the library, 5' RACE was applied. The sequencer listed for this sample is Illumina HiSeq 2500. A second PCR of roughly 7 to 11 cycles was performed with a sample-barcoded 5' primer and a J-beta primer mix. TCRdb handled the public reads itself, with Q25 trimming in fastp and clone calling in MiXCR, and kept productive beta chains. Identical CDR3 proteins give one entry, which carries the most common genes and DNA. Recorded for this sample are approximately 830,000 distinct CDR3 sequences; approximately 65% of them occurred a single time. The ten largest clonotypes hold about 30% of the sample. The material sequenced was blood. These receptors all come from a man under 40 in good health.

This sequence joins TRBV20-1 and TRBJ2-5; no firm D call. The CDR3 is 9 residues long. Germline values: CDR1 DFQATT, CDR2 SNEGSKA (reference sequence). This CDR3 is CTLRRTQYF. CDR3 DNA sequence: TGCACCCTAAGGCGGACCCAGTACTTC.

The chain recombines TRBV7-9 with TRBJ1-1; no definite D call. Germline lookup yields CDR1 SEHNR and CDR2 FQNEAQ (reference sequence). Between the trimmed V and J ends, which lost 5 bases and 2 bases, there was a span of 9 bases. The CDR3 loop spans 13 amino acids. The CDR3 bases are TGTGCCAGCAGCCCTTATGATAACACTGAAGCTTTCTTT. It translates to CASSPYDNTEAFF.

This clonotype was detected a few times. The V and J genes are TRBV20-1 and TRBJ2-1, with 8 nucleotides matching TRBD1. In germline, CDR1 is DFQATT, CDR2 SNEGSKA (reference sequence). V dropped 3 bases and J dropped 5; count of bases not matched to a gene: 12. There are 16 residues in the CDR3. Here the CDR3 DNA reads TGCAGTGCTAGGGACTGGGGACAGGACGACCACAATGAGCAGTTCTTC. It is translated as CSARDWGQDDHNEQFF.

This clonotype was seen just once. This rearrangement joins TRBV29-1 to TRBJ2-2; perhaps D is TRBD1 or TRBD2 (5 bases each). CDR3 length: 12 amino acids. V shed 6 bases and J shed 6 bases, with 11 bases lying between them. Germline V lookup: CDR1 SQVTM, CDR2 ANQGSEA. The chain's CDR3 is CSVGVRPGELFF. The CDR3 coding sequence is TGCAGCGTGGGGGTGCGACCCGGGGAGCTGTTTTTT.

A few counts support this clonotype. This rearrangement joins TRBV7-8 to TRBJ2-1; D may be TRBD2 (5 bases). This CDR3 contains 14 residues. V was shortened by 0 bases and J by 8 bases, with 11 bases between the two germline ends. CDR1 and CDR2 (germline): SGHVS, FQNEAQ. The CDR3, as DNA: TGTGCCAGCAGCTTAGCAGAGGGTCCACATGAGCAGTTCTTC. Protein sequence: CASSLAEGPHEQFF.

The CDR3 region has the DNA TGTGCCACCAGCAGAGATCGCTTGGGCCTTGAAGCTTTCTTT. This sequence encodes CATSRDRLGLEAFF. The rearrangement links TRBV15 to TRBJ1-1; D is undetermined. Trimming removed 0 bases at V and 7 bases at J, with 12 bases between. This CDR3 has 14 residues. CDR1 is LNHNV and CDR2 is YYDKDF in the germline V gene (reference sequence).

This chain links TRBV7-6 with TRBJ2-5; D possibly corresponds to TRBD2 (6 bases). The CDR3 is 15 amino acids. Trimming removed 3 bases at V and 2 bases at J, with 13 bases between. Germline V gives CDR1 SGHVS, CDR2 FNYEAQ. The chain's CDR3 is CASSFSGTPQETQYF. The CDR3 DNA follows: TGTGCCAGCAGCTTTTCCGGGACTCCACAAGAGACCCAGTACTTC.

V is TRBV29-1 and J is TRBJ1-6; unclear D gene. Trimming left V 0 bases short and J 7 bases short, with 7 bases between. The germline V gene has CDR1 SQVTM and CDR2 ANQGSEA. The CDR3 extends over 13 amino acids. CDR3 DNA sequence: TGCAGCGTTGAAGATGGGGAGAATTCACCCCTCCACTTT. As protein: CSVEDGENSPLHF.

The chain carries TRBV10-3 and TRBJ2-7, with 7 bases lining up with TRBD2. Judging by the DNA end, TRBJ2-5 fits better; the J call may be wrong. CDR1 and CDR2 from the germline V gene are ENHRY and SYGVKD. The CDR3 covers 16 residues. The DNA of the CDR3 is TGTGCCATCAGTGAGTCTGAGTCTCCCGGGAGGGAGACCCAGTACTTC. It yields the protein CAISESESPGRETQYF.

The rearrangement uses TRBV4-2 and TRBJ1-6, with D perhaps matching TRBD1 (5 bases). There are 17 residues in the CDR3. With 4 bases removed from V and 10 bases from J, the gap between germline ends came to 23 bases. Per the germline V gene, CDR1 is LGHNA and CDR2 is YNFKEQ. CDR3 loop: CASSLGSFRELRSPLHF. CDR3 DNA sequence: TGTGCCAGCAGCCTTGGGTCTTTCAGGGAGTTGCGGTCACCCCTCCACTTT.

This chain joins TRBV29-1 and TRBJ2-3; no clear D. Deletions cut 3 bases from V and 0 bases from J, with 7 bases between. Per germline, CDR1 SQVTM and CDR2 ANQGSEA. The CDR3 runs 13 residues. In DNA form, the CDR3 reads TGCAGCGTTGACCCGGAGAGCACAGATACGCAGTATTTT. This codes for CSVDPESTDTQYF.

This rearrangement joins TRBV28 to TRBJ2-5; D gene uncertain. Trimming cost V 5 bases and J 3 bases, with 13 bases left between them. The length of the CDR3 is 14 residues. Germline V gives CDR1 MDHEN, CDR2 SYDVKM. The CDR3 sequence: CASSPTLEKETQYF. The CDR3, as DNA: TGTGCCAGCAGTCCGACACTGGAAAAAGAGACCCAGTACTTC.

The V gene is TRBV6-2 or TRBV6-3, the J gene TRBJ2-3, with D possibly matching TRBD2 (5 bases). The CDR3 length is 14 residues. CDR1 MNHEY and CDR2 SVGEGT come from the germline V gene. V lost 6 bases and J 4 bases, leaving 14 bases between the germline ends. The CDR3 region has the DNA TGTGCCAGCAGCTACGTGGGGAGCCCAGATACGCAGTATTTT. This sequence encodes CASSYVGSPDTQYF.

The chain employs TRBV20-1 and TRBJ2-7; the match to TRBD1 covers 10 bases. The CDR3 is 15 residues long. Per germline, CDR1 DFQATT and CDR2 SNEGSKA (reference sequence). V shed 6 bases and J 5 bases; nucleotides not matched to a gene: 13. The CDR3: CSAPPGDRGPHEQYF. Here the CDR3 DNA reads TGCAGTGCCCCCCCGGGGGACAGGGGACCCCACGAGCAGTACTTC.

This chain uses TRBV20-1 with TRBJ2-5; possible D gene TRBD2, 6 bases. Trimming stripped 1 base from V and 11 bases from J, with 35 bases between. Germline CDR1 and CDR2: DFQATT and SNEGSKA (reference sequence). The CDR3 has 19 residues. CDR3 sequence reads: CSARGGGRSSEEVFDEQYF. The CDR3 bases are TGCAGTGCTAGAGGGGGCGGAAGGTCTAGCGAGGAAGTCTTCGATGAGCAGTACTTC.

The chain combines TRBV11-3 with TRBJ1-2, with unresolved D. Trimming removed 5 bases at V and 9 bases at J, with 10 bases between. Germline assignment: CDR1 SGHNT and CDR2 YENEEA. The CDR3 has 11 residues. The CDR3, as DNA: TGTGCCAGCAGCCCTAGGACTTGCTACACCTTC. Residues: CASSPRTCYTF.

Written as DNA, the CDR3 is TGTGCCAGCAGCGTTAGCGGAAACACCTACGAGCAGTACTTC. Residues: CASSVSGNTYEQYF. This chain links TRBV7-9 with TRBJ2-7; D might be TRBD2 (6 bases). The CDR3 length is 14 residues. Germline-derived CDR1 and CDR2 are SEHNR and FQNEAQ (reference sequence). V lost 5 bases to trimming and J lost 2 bases, with 13 bases between them.

This clonotype showed up just a few times. The rearrangement links TRBV10-3 to TRBJ2-5; 7 bases fit TRBD2. Germline V lookup: CDR1 ENHRY, CDR2 SYGVKD. The ends lost 4 bases at V and 4 bases at J; junction bases unmatched: 3. This CDR3 spans 13 amino acids. The CDR3 sequence is CAISGREGETQYF. As DNA, the CDR3 is TGTGCCATCAGTGGCAGGGAGGGAGAGACCCAGTACTTC.

J is TRBJ2-5 and V is TRBV7-2; TRBD2 is a possible D gene (7 bases). The CDR3 loop spans 16 amino acids. Trimming left V 0 bases short and J 4 bases short, with 15 bases between. Germline-derived CDR1 and CDR2 are SGHTA and FQGNSA. The DNA for the CDR3 is TGTGCCAGCAGCTTAGCAGGAACTAGGGGGGGAGAGACCCAGTACTTC. Translation: CASSLAGTRGGETQYF.

This clonotype occurred a few times. This chain joins TRBV15 and TRBJ2-5; D remains unclear. The V gene's germline CDR1 is LNHNV and CDR2 YYDKDF (reference sequence). Trimming removed 0 bases at V and 5 bases at J, with 10 bases between. This CDR3 has 14 residues. The CDR3 sequence: CATSRDRATETQYF. For the CDR3, the DNA is TGTGCCACCAGCAGAGATCGGGCCACGGAGACCCAGTACTTC.

The V call is TRBV28, the J call TRBJ2-2; no definite D call. CDR1 MDHEN and CDR2 SYDVKM come from the germline V gene. The CDR3 is made up of 14 amino acids. The V end lost 4 bases, the J end lost 5 bases, and 11 bases lay between the germline ends. The CDR3 loop reads CASSSYSFTGELFF. CDR3 nucleotide sequence: TGTGCCAGCAGTTCCTACAGCTTTACCGGGGAGCTGTTTTTT.

This clonotype was picked up many times. The chain combines TRBV20-1 with TRBJ1-2; D might be TRBD1 (5 bases). V was clipped by 3 bases and J by 8 bases, with 19 bases between them. The CDR3 length is 14 residues. Germline V gives CDR1 DFQATT, CDR2 SNEGSKA (reference sequence). In nucleotides, the CDR3 is TGCAGTGCTAGGTTTAGTGGGGACGGGGGAGGCTACACCTTC. Protein product: CSARFSGDGGGYTF.

V usage is TRBV3-1 and J usage is TRBJ2-7; 7 bases fit TRBD2. The trim removed 3 bases at V and 1 base at J, leaving 9 bases unmatched. Germline lookup yields CDR1 LGHDT and CDR2 YNNKEL (reference sequence). CDR3 length: 16 amino acids. The CDR3 DNA is TGTGCCAGCAGCCAGGAAAGCGGGGTCAATTCCTACGAGCAGTACTTC. Translating gives CASSQESGVNSYEQYF.

This clonotype was seen a few times. This rearrangement joins TRBV27 to TRBJ2-5; D is unclear. Looked up from germline, CDR1 is MNHEY and CDR2 is SMNVEV (reference sequence). There are 14 residues in the CDR3. The germline V and J ends were trimmed by 3 bases and 4 bases, with 12 bases remaining between them. CDR3 sequence reads: CASSFHSSLETQYF. CDR3 DNA: TGTGCCAGCAGTTTCCACTCTAGTTTAGAGACCCAGTACTTC.